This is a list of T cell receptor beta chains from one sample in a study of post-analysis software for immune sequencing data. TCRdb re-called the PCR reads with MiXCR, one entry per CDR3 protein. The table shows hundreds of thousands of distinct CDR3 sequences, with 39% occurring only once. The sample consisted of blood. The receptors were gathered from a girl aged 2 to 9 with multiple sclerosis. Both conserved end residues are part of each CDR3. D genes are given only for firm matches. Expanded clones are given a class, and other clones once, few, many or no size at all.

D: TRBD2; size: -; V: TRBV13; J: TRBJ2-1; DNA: TGTGCCAGCAGCCCCCGGGGACTAGCGGGTGATGAGCAGTTCTTC; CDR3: CASSPRGLAGDEQFF
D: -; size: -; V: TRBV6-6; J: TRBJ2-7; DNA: TGTGCCAGCAGCACCCGGAGTGGCCACGAGCAGTACTTC; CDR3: CASSTRSGHEQYF
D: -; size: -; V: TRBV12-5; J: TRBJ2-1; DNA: TGTGCTAGTGGTTACCCTGCAAGTTATTCCTACAATGAGCAGTTCTTC; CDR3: CASGYPASYSYNEQFF
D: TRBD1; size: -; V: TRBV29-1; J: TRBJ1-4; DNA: TGCAGCGTCCCGGGACAGGGGGCCTCTAATGAAAAACTGTTTTTT; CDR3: CSVPGQGASNEKLFF
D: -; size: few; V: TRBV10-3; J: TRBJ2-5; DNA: TGTGCCACCAGTGCCCGGGACAAAAAGACCCAGTACTTC; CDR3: CATSARDKKTQYF
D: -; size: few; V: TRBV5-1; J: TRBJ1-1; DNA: TGCGCCAGCAGCTTGAGCGGGGATAGAGCAGCTTTCTTT; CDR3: CASSLSGDRAAFF
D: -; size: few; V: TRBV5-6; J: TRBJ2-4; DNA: TGTGCCAGCAGCTTGGAAAGCGTAGTGGCCAAAAACATTCAGTACTTC; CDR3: CASSLESVVAKNIQYF
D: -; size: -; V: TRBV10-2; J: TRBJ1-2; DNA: TGCGCCAGCAAGGACGGCCGGGGCTACACCTTC; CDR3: CASKDGRGYTF
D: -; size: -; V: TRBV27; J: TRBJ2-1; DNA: TGTGCCAGCAGTTTAGCCTTTTTGTACAATGAGCAGTTCTTC; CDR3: CASSLAFLYNEQFF
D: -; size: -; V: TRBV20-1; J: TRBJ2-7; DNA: TGCAGTGCTAGCCCCGGGCCATTTTACGAGCAGTACTTC; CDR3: CSASPGPFYEQYF
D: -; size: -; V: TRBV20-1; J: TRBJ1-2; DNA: TGCAGTGCCGCGGCTTTAAGGTTCTATGGCCACACCTTC; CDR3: CSAAALRFYGHTF
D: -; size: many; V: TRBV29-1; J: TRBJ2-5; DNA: TGCAGCGCCACGGACAGCTTAGAGACCCAGTACTTC; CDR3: CSATDSLETQYF
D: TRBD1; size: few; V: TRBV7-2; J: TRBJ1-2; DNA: TGTGCCAGCAGCTCCAGGACAGGGGAGAATGGCTACACCTTC; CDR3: CASSSRTGENGYTF
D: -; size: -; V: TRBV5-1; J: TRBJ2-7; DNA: TGCGCCAGCAGCCTTGAGTACGGAGTTTACGAGCAGTACTTC; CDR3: CASSLEYGVYEQYF
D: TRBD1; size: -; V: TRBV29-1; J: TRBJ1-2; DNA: TGCAGCGTTGCGGACAGGGGGGGATATGGCTACACCTTC; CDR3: CSVADRGGYGYTF
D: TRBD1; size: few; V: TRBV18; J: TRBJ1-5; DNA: TGTGCCAGCTCACCTTTCGGACAGGGGACGAATCAGCCCCAGCATTTT; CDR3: CASSPFGQGTNQPQHF
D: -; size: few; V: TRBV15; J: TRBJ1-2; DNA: TGTGCCACCAGCAGAGACAGACTTTACTATGGCTACACCTTC; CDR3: CATSRDRLYYGYTF
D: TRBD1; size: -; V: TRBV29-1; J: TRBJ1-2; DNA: TGCAGCGTCCTCCGGGACAGAGTCTATGGCTACACCTTC; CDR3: CSVLRDRVYGYTF
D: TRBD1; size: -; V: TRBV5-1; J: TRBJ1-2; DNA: TGCGCCAGCAGCGTCGGACAGGTCTATGGCTACACCTTC; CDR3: CASSVGQVYGYTF
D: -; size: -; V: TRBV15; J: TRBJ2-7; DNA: TGTGCCACCAGCAGAGATTTCAGGGCGTCCTACGAGCAGTACTTC; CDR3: CATSRDFRASYEQYF
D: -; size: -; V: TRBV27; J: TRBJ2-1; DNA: TGTGCCAGCAGTGGGCTGACTAGTTTCGATGAGCAGTTCTTC; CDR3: CASSGLTSFDEQFF
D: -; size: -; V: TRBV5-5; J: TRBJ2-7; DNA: TGTGCCAGCAGCTTGGCCTACAGTCCCTACGAGCAGTACTTC; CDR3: CASSLAYSPYEQYF
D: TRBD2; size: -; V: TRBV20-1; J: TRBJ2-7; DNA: TGCAGTGCTCTACCGGGACTAGCGGGAATCTACGAGCAGTACTTC; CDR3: CSALPGLAGIYEQYF
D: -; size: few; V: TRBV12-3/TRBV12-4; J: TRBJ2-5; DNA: TGTGCCAGCAGTTTCAGGGGCTGGGAGACCCAGTACTTC; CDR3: CASSFRGWETQYF
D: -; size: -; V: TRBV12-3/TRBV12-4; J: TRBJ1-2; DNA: TGTGCCAACAGTTTTAGCGTGTTGGCAGGGGCTGGCTATGGCTACACCTTC; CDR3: CANSFSVLAGAGYGYTF
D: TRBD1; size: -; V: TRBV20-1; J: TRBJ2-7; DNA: TGCAGTGCTAGAGACCCGGGACAGTATTCCTACGAGCAGTACTTC; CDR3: CSARDPGQYSYEQYF
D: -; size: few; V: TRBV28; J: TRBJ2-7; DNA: TGTGCCAGCAGTTTGTACTCTCTCGAGCAGTACTTC; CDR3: CASSLYSLEQYF
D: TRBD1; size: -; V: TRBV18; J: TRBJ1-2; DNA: TGTGCCAGCTCACCACGGACACCGGGACAGAATAACTATGGCTACACCTTC; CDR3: CASSPRTPGQNNYGYTF
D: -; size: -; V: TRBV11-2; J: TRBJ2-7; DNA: TGTGCCAGCAGCCCTCGACTAGTATACGAGCAGTACTTC; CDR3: CASSPRLVYEQYF
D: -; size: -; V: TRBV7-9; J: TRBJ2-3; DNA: TGTGCCAGCAGCGTTGGTGGTTTGGGTACAGATACGCAGTATTTT; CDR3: CASSVGGLGTDTQYF
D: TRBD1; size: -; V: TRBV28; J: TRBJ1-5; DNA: TGTGCCAGCAGTTTACCCCGGGACAGCACAGTTCAGCCCCAGCATTTT; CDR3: CASSLPRDSTVQPQHF
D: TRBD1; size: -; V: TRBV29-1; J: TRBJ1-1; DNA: TGCAGCGCCCTAGGGGCAGGGGGGACTGAAGCTTTCTTT; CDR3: CSALGAGGTEAFF
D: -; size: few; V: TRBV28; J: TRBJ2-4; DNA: TGTGCCAGCAGCCCCGAAAGGTTCCGGGGCGAAAACATTCAGTACTTC; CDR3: CASSPERFRGENIQYF
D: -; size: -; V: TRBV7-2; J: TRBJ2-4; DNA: TGTGCCAGCAGCTTCACCTCGGGTACCAAAAACATTCAGTACTTC; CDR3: CASSFTSGTKNIQYF
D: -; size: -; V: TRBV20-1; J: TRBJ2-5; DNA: TGCAGTGCCAGGCGCGGAAGTGCGACTCAAGAGACCCAGTACTTC; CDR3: CSARRGSATQETQYF
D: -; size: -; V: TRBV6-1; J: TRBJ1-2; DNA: TGTGCCAGCAGTGAAGCGCGGAGGCAGAACTATGGCTACACCTTC; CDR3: CASSEARRQNYGYTF
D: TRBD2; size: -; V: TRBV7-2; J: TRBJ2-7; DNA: TGTGCCAGCAGTTTACTAGCGGAGGCCCTCGGCGAGCAGTACTTC; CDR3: CASSLLAEALGEQYF
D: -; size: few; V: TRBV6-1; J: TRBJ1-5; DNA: TGTGCCAGCAGTGAAGGAACGGCGGGACAGCCCCAGCATTTT; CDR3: CASSEGTAGQPQHF
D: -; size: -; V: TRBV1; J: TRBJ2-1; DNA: TGCACCAGCAGCCATCAGGGACTAGCGGACAATGAGCAGTTCTTC; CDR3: CTSSHQGLADNEQFF
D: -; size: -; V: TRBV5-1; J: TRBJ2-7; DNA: TGCGCCAGCAGCTTGGGGATCCTCTCCTACGAGCAGTACTTC; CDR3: CASSLGILSYEQYF
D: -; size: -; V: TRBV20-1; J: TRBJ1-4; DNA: TGCAGTGCTGCCTCATATCGGGCAGAAAATGAAAAACTGTTTTTT; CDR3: CSAASYRAENEKLFF
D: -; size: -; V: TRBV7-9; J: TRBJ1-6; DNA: TGTGCCAGCAGCCCCCCAGGGGTTAATTCACCCCTCCACTTT; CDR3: CASSPPGVNSPLHF
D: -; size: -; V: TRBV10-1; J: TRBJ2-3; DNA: TGCGCCAGCACAAACACAGATACGCAGTATTTT; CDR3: CASTNTDTQYF
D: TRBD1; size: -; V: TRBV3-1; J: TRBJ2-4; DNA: TGTGCCAGCAGCCGGACAGGGGAAAACATTCAGTACTTC; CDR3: CASSRTGENIQYF
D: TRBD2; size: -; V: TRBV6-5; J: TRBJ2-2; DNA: TGTGCCAGCAGAAGCGGGGGGGCGAACACCGGGGAGCTGTTTTTT; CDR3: CASRSGGANTGELFF
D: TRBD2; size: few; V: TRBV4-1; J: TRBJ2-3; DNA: TGCGCCAGCAGCCTAACCACCGGGACTAGCGGGAGAACAGATACGCAGTATTTT; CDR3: CASSLTTGTSGRTDTQYF
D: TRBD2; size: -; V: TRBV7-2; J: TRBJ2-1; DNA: TGTGCCAGCAGCTCTAGGACTAGCGGGATAGGGAATGAGCAGTTCTTC; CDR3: CASSSRTSGIGNEQFF
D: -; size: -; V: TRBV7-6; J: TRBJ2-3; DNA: TGTGCCAGCAGCTTAGTGGGGGAAACAGATACGCAGTATTTT; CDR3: CASSLVGETDTQYF
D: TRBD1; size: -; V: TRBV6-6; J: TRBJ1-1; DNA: TGTGCCAGCAGTTACGTCGGGACAGGGTCGAACACTGAAGCTTTCTTT; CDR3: CASSYVGTGSNTEAFF
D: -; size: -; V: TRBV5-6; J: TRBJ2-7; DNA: TGTGCCAGCAGCTTGGGTCGCCACGTCTTTGAGCAGTACTTC; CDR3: CASSLGRHVFEQYF
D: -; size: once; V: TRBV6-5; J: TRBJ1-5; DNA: TGTGCCAGCAGTTACGATATTAGCAATCAGCCCCAGCATTTT; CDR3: CASSYDISNQPQHF
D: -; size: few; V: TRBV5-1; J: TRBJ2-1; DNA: TGCGCCAGCAGCTTGGAGGGACACTACAATGAGCAGTTCTTC; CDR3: CASSLEGHYNEQFF
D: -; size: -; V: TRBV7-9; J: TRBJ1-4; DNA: TGTGCCAGCAGCTTAGGCGACAGCCATAATGAAAAACTGTTTTTT; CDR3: CASSLGDSHNEKLFF
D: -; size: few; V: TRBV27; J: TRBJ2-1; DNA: TGTGCCAGCAGTCCTTCAATCAGGGGCTCCTACAATGAGCAGTTCTTC; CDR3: CASSPSIRGSYNEQFF